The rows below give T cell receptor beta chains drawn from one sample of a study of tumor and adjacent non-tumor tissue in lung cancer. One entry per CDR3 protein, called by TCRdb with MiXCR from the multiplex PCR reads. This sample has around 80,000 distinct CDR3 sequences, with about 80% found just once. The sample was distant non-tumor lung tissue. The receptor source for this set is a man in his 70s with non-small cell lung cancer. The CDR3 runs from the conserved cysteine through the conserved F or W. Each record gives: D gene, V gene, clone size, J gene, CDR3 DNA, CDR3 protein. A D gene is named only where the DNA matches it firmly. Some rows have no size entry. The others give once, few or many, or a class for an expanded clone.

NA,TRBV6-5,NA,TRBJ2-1,TGTGCCAGCAGTCTAGCGAGGGGGTCTATGAATGAGCAGTTCTTC,CASSLARGSMNEQFF
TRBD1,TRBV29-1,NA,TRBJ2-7,TGCAGCGCAACCGGGGACAGGATCTACGAGCAGTGCTTC,CSATGDRIYEQCF
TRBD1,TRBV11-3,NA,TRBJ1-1,TGTGCCAGCGACTTCCGGGACAGAACCCTGAATACCGAAGCTTTCTTT,CASDFRDRTLNTEAFF
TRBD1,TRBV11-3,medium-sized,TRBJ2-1,TGTGCCAGCAGCTTAGGGGACAGTCCCATCGGACAGTTCTTC,CASSLGDSPIGQFF
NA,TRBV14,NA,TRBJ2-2,TGTGCCAGAAGTCGGACGAAAACCGGGGAGCTGTTTTTT,CARSRTKTGELFF
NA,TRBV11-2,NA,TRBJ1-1,TGTGCCAGCAGTTTAGCGGAGAAGGGGATGAATACTGAAGCTTTCTTT,CASSLAEKGMNTEAFF
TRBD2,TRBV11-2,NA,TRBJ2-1,TGTGCCAGCAGCACCTTGATAGCGGGGACGTTTATCAATGAGCAGTTCTTC,CASSTLIAGTFINEQFF
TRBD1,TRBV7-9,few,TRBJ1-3,TGTGCCAGCAACCGGGGGACAGGGATTGGAAACACCATATATTTT,CASNRGTGIGNTIYF
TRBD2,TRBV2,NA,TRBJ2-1,TGTGCCAGCCTAGCGGATCAGGGCAATGAGCAGTTCTTC,CASLADQGNEQFF
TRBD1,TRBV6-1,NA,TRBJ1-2,TGTACTAGCAGTTCCGGGACAGGGGATGGATACACCTTC,CTSSSGTGDGYTF
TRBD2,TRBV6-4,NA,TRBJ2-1,TGTGGCAGCAGTCGATTAGCGGGACTATACAATGAGCAGTTCTTC,CGSSRLAGLYNEQFF
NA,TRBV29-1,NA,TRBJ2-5,TGCAGCGTGGCCGATAGGTTCCATGAGGCCCAGTATTTC,CSVADRFHEAQYF
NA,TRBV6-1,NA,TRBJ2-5,TGTGCCAGCAGTGCCCCCACTATGGGGGGAGAGACCCAGTACTTC,CASSAPTMGGETQYF
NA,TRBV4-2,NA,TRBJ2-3,TGTGCCAGCAGCCTTTTAGGTAGCGTGACGGAAGATACGCAGTATTTT,CASSLLGSVTEDTQYF
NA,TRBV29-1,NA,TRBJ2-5,TGCAGCGTTGTCAACAGGTTCCAAGAGACTCAGTACTTC,CSVVNRFQETQYF
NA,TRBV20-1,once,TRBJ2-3,TGCAGTGCCAGAGTAATGTACGATGGACCCAGACTTAACACAGATACGCAGTATTTT,CSARVMYDGPRLNTDTQYF
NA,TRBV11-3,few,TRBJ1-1,TGTGCCACCAGCCCCCAGGCGTACACTGAAGCTTTCTTT,CATSPQAYTEAFF
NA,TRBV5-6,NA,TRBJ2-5,TGTGCCAGCAACTTGGGTCCAGTAAAAGAGACCCAGTACTTC,CASNLGPVKETQYF
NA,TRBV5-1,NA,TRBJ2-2,TGCGCCGGCAGCATGGATGGGATCGGGGAGCTGTTTTTT,CAGSMDGIGELFF
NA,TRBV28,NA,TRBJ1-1,TGTGCAAGCAGCAAGAGGCGGCCGAACACTGAAGCTTTCTTT,CASSKRRPNTEAFF
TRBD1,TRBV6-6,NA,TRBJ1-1,TGTGCCAGCAGTTACTCACCGGGACAGCGAGACACTGACACTTTCTTT,CASSYSPGQRDTDTFF
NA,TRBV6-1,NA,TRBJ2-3,TGTGCCAGCAGTGACCCTCGATCCGATACGCAGTATTTT,CASSDPRSDTQYF
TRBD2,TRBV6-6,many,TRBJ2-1,TGTGCCAGCAGTTACTCGCAGGGACTAGGAAGTAGGAATGAGCAGTTCTTC,CASSYSQGLGSRNEQFF
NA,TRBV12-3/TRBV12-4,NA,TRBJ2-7,TGTGCAAGCAGTTTATCTGGGACTCGATACGAGCAGTACTTC,CASSLSGTRYEQYF
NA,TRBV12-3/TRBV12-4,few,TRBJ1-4,TGTGCAAGCAGCATACAGGCAGGGAATAATGAAAAACTGTTTTTT,CASSIQAGNNEKLFF
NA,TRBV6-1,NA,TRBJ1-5,TGTGCCAGCTGTGAAATTCGGGACTATCTTGGCATTCAGCCCCAGCATTTT,CASCEIRDYLGIQPQHF
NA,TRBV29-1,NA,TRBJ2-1,TGCATCGGCCGAGAACGTAGCTCCTACAATGAGGAGTTCTTC,CIGRERSSYNEEFF
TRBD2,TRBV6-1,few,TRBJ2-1,TGTGCCAGCAATGCTATGATAGAGGGAGGGCATAATGAGCAGTTCTTC,CASNAMIEGGHNEQFF
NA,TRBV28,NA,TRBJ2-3,TGTGCCACCTGGGGTAGCGTGAGCCTTAGCATAGATACGCAGTATTTT,CATWGSVSLSIDTQYF